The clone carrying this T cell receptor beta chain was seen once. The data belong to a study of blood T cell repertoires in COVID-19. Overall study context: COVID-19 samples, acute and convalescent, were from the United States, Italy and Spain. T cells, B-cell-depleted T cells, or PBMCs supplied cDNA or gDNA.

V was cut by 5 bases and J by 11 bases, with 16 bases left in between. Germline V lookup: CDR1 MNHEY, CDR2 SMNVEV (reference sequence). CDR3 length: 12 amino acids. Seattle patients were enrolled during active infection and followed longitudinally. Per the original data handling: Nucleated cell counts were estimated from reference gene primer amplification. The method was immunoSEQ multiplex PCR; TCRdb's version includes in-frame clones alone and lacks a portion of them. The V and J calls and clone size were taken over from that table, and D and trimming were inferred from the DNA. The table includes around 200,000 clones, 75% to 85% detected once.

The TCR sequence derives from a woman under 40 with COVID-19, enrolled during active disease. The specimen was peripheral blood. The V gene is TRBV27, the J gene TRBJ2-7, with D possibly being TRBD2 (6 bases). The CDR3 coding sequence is TGTGCCAGCAGTCCGGGACGGGGGACGGAGTACTTC. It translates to CASSPGRGTEYF.